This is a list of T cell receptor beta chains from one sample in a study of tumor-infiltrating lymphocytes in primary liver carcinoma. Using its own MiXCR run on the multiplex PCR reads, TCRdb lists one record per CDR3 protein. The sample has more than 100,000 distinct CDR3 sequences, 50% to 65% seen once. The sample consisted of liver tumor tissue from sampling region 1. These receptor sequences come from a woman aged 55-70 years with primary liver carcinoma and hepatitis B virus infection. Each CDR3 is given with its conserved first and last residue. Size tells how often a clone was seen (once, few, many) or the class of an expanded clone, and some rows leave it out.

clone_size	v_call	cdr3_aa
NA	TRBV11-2	CISSPEVSSYEQYF
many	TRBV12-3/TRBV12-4	CASSSQRLNEKLFF
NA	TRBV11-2	CASSTPQGQTGELFF
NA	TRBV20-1	CSARGAASGSSYNEQFF
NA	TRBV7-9	CASSLTRAYEQYF
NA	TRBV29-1	CSVEDRMSSIDTQYF
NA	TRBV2	CASKGTSVDEQYF
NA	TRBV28	CASSSTAIYEQYF
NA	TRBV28	CASSSTKGGDEQFF
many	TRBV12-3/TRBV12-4	CASSAAGGRSYEQYF
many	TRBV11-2	CASSITGATGNTIYF
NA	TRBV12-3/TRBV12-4	CASSLEQGSSEASF
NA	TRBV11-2	CASSFGQGGCQPQHF
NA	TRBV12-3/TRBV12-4	CASSPGQRTGVLTF
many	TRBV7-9	CASSLLSTGFANEKLFF
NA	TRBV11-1	CASSLRQGKDGCTF
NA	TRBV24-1	CATSEPDRYYGYTF
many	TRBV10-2	CASSERGNYGYTF
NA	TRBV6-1	CTSSERGYEQYF
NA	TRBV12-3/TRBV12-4	CASSSRGHNSHLHF
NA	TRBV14	CASSLWTSKYEQYF
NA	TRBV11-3	CAGSQSWAGLIMSAEAFF
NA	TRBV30	CVWRTLGGDSGYTF
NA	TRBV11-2	CASSERGYSTDMQYF
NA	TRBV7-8	CASSYDRVTDTQYF
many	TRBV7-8	CASSSAASYEQYF
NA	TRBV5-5	CTSTPRDRDNGELFF
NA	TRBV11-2	CASSLEGGRSSYNGQFF
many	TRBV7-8	CASSPYQGGASYNEQFF
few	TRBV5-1	CASRLGQANTGELFF
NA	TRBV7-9	CTSSLLDTEAFF
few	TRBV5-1	CASSFLTTGELFF
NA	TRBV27	CASSPRLAGYTGELFF
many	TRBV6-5	CASRPHPLAGYLPPSISGANVLTF
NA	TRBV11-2	CDSSSGQGTYKQYF
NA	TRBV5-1	CASSIGTVGSGNTIYF
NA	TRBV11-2	CASSRRASGSTYEQYF
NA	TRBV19	CASSIVPDGGTEAFF
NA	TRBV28	CASSPLAGIYEQYF
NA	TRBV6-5	CASSSRTGSLEQFF
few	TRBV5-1	CASSLGSGGLLFF
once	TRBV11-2	CASGQGYGPHNEQFF
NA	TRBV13	CDSSSADRGRYEQYF
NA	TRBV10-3	CAIKTDGNTEAFF
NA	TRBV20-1	CSARSTGGRGYGYTF
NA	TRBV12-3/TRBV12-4	CASSPTGNINQPQHF
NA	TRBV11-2	CAGSLGGLTYTSDTQYF
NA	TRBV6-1	CASSKGPPDGSGYTIYF
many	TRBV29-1	CSVARDRDTDTQYF
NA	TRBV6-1	CASSEVWYYQYF
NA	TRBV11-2	CAGSPWTSGNYEQYF